Following are 19 T cell receptor beta chains from one sample sequenced in a study of T-cell reconstitution after alpha-beta-depleted transplantation in children. A TCRbeta library incorporating unique molecular identifiers was prepared. A single record per CDR3 protein comes from TCRdb applying MiXCR to the PCR reads. The sample lists more than 200,000 distinct CDR3 sequences; over 9.5% were seen once. Specimen: PBMCs from the stem cell graft donor, collected from the stem cell graft. The receptors shown here come from a human donor who donated a stem cell graft to a child with SCID.

V gene TRBV6-1 combines with J gene TRBJ1-5; D ambiguous. CDR1 MNHNS and CDR2 SASEGT come from the germline V gene. V lost 6 bases and J 2 bases, leaving 14 bases between the germline ends. The CDR3 loop spans 15 amino acids. This CDR3 is CASSPAGRGNQPQHF. For the CDR3, the DNA is TGTGCCAGCAGCCCCGCGGGGAGGGGCAATCAGCCCCAGCATTTT.

This clonotype was detected many times. The chain uses TRBV12-3 or TRBV12-4 and TRBJ2-5; a possible D gene is TRBD2 (5 bases). This CDR3 is built from 13 residues. Between the trimmed V and J ends, which lost 3 bases and 6 bases, there was a span of 11 bases. CDR3 residues: CASSFSGSQTQYF. CDR3 nucleotides: TGTGCCAGCAGTTTCTCGGGGAGCCAGACCCAGTACTTC.

The sample holds many counts of this clonotype. V gene TRBV5-1 combines with J gene TRBJ2-1; TRBD1 agrees at 10 bases. This CDR3 has 14 residues. Germline V gene sequence: CDR1 SGHRS, CDR2 YFSETQ. V shed 0 bases, J shed 9 bases, and the junction held 3 bases outside the gene matches. The chain's CDR3 is CASSLGTGGSEQFF. In DNA, the CDR3 is TGCGCCAGCAGCTTGGGGACAGGGGGGAGTGAGCAGTTCTTC.

This clonotype was observed at least ten times. This chain connects TRBV24-1 to TRBJ2-7, with 7 bases lining up with TRBD1. Looked up from germline, CDR1 is KGHDR and CDR2 is SFDVKD. The V and J ends lost 4 bases and 5 bases, in that order; junction bases with no gene match: 4. The CDR3 consists of 13 residues. CDR3 nucleotide sequence: TGTGCCACCAGTGACCCCGGGACAGACGAGCAGTACTTC. It is translated as CATSDPGTDEQYF.

The rearrangement joins TRBV18 to TRBJ1-2; no clear D. Trimming cost V 5 bases and J 6 bases, with 7 bases left between them. Germline V gene data show CDR1 as KGHSH and CDR2 as LQKENI. This CDR3 is 11 amino acids long. In DNA form, the CDR3 reads TGTGCCAGCTCAGCGGCGGATGGCTACACCTTC. Translation: CASSAADGYTF.

This clonotype appeared many times. V and J are TRBV29-1 and TRBJ2-1, with unresolved D. V was shortened by 8 bases and J by 1 base, with 15 bases between the two germline ends. Germline V lookup: CDR1 SQVTM, CDR2 ANQGSEA. The length of the CDR3 is 14 residues. CDR3 coding DNA: TGCAGCTCCGAAGCCCGTGGGTCCTACAATGAGCAGTTCTTC. Translating it yields CSSEARGSYNEQFF.

The table lists this clonotype with many counts. V is TRBV20-1 and J is TRBJ2-1; D not resolved. The V and J ends lost 0 bases and 5 bases respectively, with 11 bases between them. Germline CDR1 is DFQATT and CDR2 is SNEGSKA (reference sequence). The CDR3 length is 14 residues. CDR3 sequence: CSARDLGYHNEQFF. In nucleotides, the CDR3 is TGCAGTGCTAGAGATTTAGGGTACCACAATGAGCAGTTCTTC.

This clonotype was counted at least ten times. CDR3 amino acids: CASTRDTDTQYF. For the CDR3, the DNA is TGCGCCAGCACCCGGGACACAGATACGCAGTATTTT. The V call is TRBV5-1, the J call TRBJ2-3; the D gene is possibly TRBD2 (5 bases). V lost 6 bases and J 2 bases, leaving 7 bases between the germline ends. The germline V gene encodes CDR1 SGHRS and CDR2 YFSETQ. The CDR3 has 12 amino acids.

This clonotype was counted ten times or more. The genes are TRBV9 and TRBJ2-7, with 7 bases lining up with TRBD1. Germline CDR1 SGDLS, CDR2 YYNGEE. This CDR3 has 15 amino acids. Trimming took 4 bases from V and 3 from J; bases not matched to a gene: 10. As DNA, the CDR3 is TGTGCCAGCAGCCCCCCCGCAGGGGGTAGCTACGAGCAGTACTTC. Translation: CASSPPAGGSYEQYF.

There are many counts of this clonotype. The V gene is TRBV6-5, the J gene TRBJ2-7; the match to TRBD1 covers 8 bases. There are 14 residues in the CDR3. Germline V gene lookup returns CDR1 MNHEY and CDR2 SVGAGI. The V segment lost 5 bases and the J segment 2 bases; nucleotides outside the gene matches: 5. CDR3 region: CASSPGTGPYEQYF. The CDR3 DNA reads as TGTGCCAGCAGTCCGGGGACAGGCCCCTACGAGCAGTACTTC.

In its sample, this clonotype was seen many times. This chain joins TRBV27 and TRBJ1-6, with unresolved D. Germline V CDR1 and CDR2: MNHEY, SMNVEV (reference sequence). This CDR3 contains 20 residues. V was pared by 5 bases and J by 3 bases, with 26 bases between. This CDR3 reads CASSPLPGIAIQNYNSPLHF. For the CDR3, the DNA is TGTGCCAGCAGTCCTCTTCCCGGGATAGCCATCCAGAACTATAATTCACCCCTCCACTTT.

In this sample, this clonotype turned up a few times. This rearrangement joins TRBV12-3 or TRBV12-4 to TRBJ2-7; D call uncertain. The CDR3 covers 14 residues. Trimming shortened V by 7 bases and J by 0 bases, and 13 bases separated the two germline ends. DNA of the CDR3: TGTGCCAGCATGGCGGCGGACCACTCCTACGAGCAGTACTTC. Encoded protein: CASMAADHSYEQYF.

The sample holds many counts of this clonotype. The chain recombines TRBV12-3 or TRBV12-4 with TRBJ2-7; maybe TRBD1 (5 bases). This CDR3 has 11 amino acids. Trimming left V 4 bases short and J 10 bases short, with 11 bases between. CDR3 DNA sequence: TGTGCCAGCAGTTGGGGCCTGAACCAGTACTTC. This codes for CASSWGLNQYF.

There are many counts of this clonotype. This chain links TRBV12-3 or TRBV12-4 with TRBJ2-1; TRBD1 aligns across 7 bases. The CDR3 is 15 residues long. V gave up 6 bases and J gave up 9 bases; unmatched junction bases: 14. The DNA for the CDR3 is TGTGCCAGCAGGAGGGAGACAGGGCAGGTGGGTGAGCAGTTCTTC. This gives the protein CASRRETGQVGEQFF.

This clonotype was observed at least ten times. For the CDR3, the DNA is TGCGCCAGCAGCTTGGCCTACGGGGCCGAGAATCAGCCCCAGCATTTT. Translated, it gives CASSLAYGAENQPQHF. The genes are TRBV5-1 and TRBJ1-5; D perhaps matches TRBD1 (5 bases). Germline values: CDR1 SGHRS, CDR2 YFSETQ. Trimming removed 0 bases at V and 4 bases at J, with 14 bases between. The CDR3 consists of 16 residues.

This clonotype was counted many times. The chain combines TRBV20-1 with TRBJ2-3, with TRBD1 as a possible D gene (5 bases). CDR1 DFQATT and CDR2 SNEGSKA come from the germline V gene (reference sequence). V was trimmed by 6 bases and J by 0 bases, leaving 13 bases between them. The CDR3 runs 14 residues. Here the CDR3 reads CSARARPSTDTQYF. CDR3 nucleotide sequence: TGCAGTGCCAGGGCCCGACCGAGCACAGATACGCAGTATTTT.

This clonotype has ten or more counts. The rearrangement links TRBV5-1 to TRBJ2-1; TRBD2 matches 9 bases. Per germline, CDR1 SGHRS and CDR2 YFSETQ. The CDR3 consists of 16 residues. Losses at the gene ends were 1 base for V and 7 bases for J; bases not matched to a gene: 9. CDR3 amino acids: CASSLIAGALGNEQFF. CDR3 DNA sequence: TGCGCCAGCAGCTTGATAGCGGGGGCCTTGGGGAATGAGCAGTTCTTC.

The sample holds many counts of this clonotype. The rearrangement uses TRBV7-6 and TRBJ2-5; D is possibly TRBD2 (5 bases). The V and J ends lost 6 bases and 4 bases respectively, with 9 bases between them. Germline CDR1 SGHVS, CDR2 FNYEAQ. The CDR3 is 12 residues long. The CDR3 sequence: CASSLLGETQYF. CDR3 DNA: TGTGCCAGCAGTTTACTAGGAGAGACCCAGTACTTC.

This clonotype was found many times. The chain has TRBV7-2 and TRBJ2-7, with a weak D call TRBD2 (5 bases). Trimming took 5 bases from V and 1 from J, leaving 15 bases between them. Germline assignment: CDR1 SGHTA and CDR2 FQGNSA. This CDR3 is 15 amino acids long. The CDR3 loop is CASSRNKLGSYEQYF. The DNA for the CDR3 is TGTGCCAGCAGCCGGAATAAACTAGGTTCCTACGAGCAGTACTTC.